Each of the 21 T cell receptor beta chains below was sequenced from the same sample in a study of T cell repertoires in cytomegalovirus infection. No antigens are known for them. TCRdb called the reads again in MiXCR, with one record for every CDR3 protein. This sample has around 750,000 distinct CDR3 sequences, with approximately 30% found just once. Here the sequenced sample was cultured CD8+ T cells from PBMCs, taken from culture after CMV antigen stimulation. These receptors all come from a human donor in good health (CMV status not recorded). Some clones in this sample may be carry-over from other donors' samples.

The chain joins TRBV6-1 to TRBJ2-2; TRBD1 matches at 12 bases. This CDR3 has 17 amino acids. Germline V gives CDR1 MNHNS, CDR2 SASEGT. V shed 2 bases, J shed 9 bases, and the junction held 10 bases outside the gene matches. The CDR3 sequence is CASSEWGDRGRGWELFF. In DNA form, the CDR3 reads TGTGCCAGCAGTGAATGGGGGGACAGGGGGCGCGGCTGGGAGCTGTTTTTT.

This clonotype was seen once. The chain joins TRBV6-8 to TRBJ1-2; no definite D call. CDR1 is MNHGY, CDR2 SAAAGT, per germline. Deletions cut 3 bases from V and 8 bases from J, with 10 bases between. This CDR3 spans 12 amino acids. This chain's CDR3 is CASSYGLAGYTF. CDR3 sequence (DNA): TGTGCCAGCAGTTATGGGCTCGCGGGCTACACCTTC.

The V and J genes are TRBV6-6 and TRBJ2-7; no firm D call. CDR3 length equals 12 residues. Germline V gives CDR1 MNHNY, CDR2 SVGAGI (reference sequence). V lost 5 bases, J lost 2 bases, and 7 bases lay in between. The CDR3 region has the DNA TGTGCCAGCAGTGACCACCCCTACGAGCAGTACTTC. It encodes CASSDHPYEQYF.

This clonotype was counted a few times. V and J are TRBV12-3 or TRBV12-4 and TRBJ2-2; a possible D gene is TRBD2 (5 bases). The CDR3 length is 15 residues. V lost 7 bases and J 5 bases, leaving 17 bases between the germline ends. In DNA form, the CDR3 reads TGTGCCAGCATTCTATCGGGGATTGCGACCGGGGAGCTGTTTTTT. It translates to CASILSGIATGELFF.

This clonotype was seen ten or more times. The chain employs TRBV10-3 and TRBJ1-2, with TRBD1 matching over 9 bases. Germline assignment: CDR1 ENHRY and CDR2 SYGVKD. This CDR3 spans 15 amino acids. Germline trimming cut 0 bases from V and 4 bases from J; bases unmatched to any gene: 3. In nucleotides, the CDR3 is TGTGCCATCAGTGAGTCGGGGACAGGGACCTATGGCTACACCTTC. Amino acid sequence: CAISESGTGTYGYTF.

V and J are TRBV23-1 and TRBJ1-5; D may be TRBD1 (5 bases). TRBV23-1 is sorted into the ORF group, with uncertain function. This CDR3 comprises 15 residues. With 8 bases removed from V and 1 base from J, the gap between germline ends came to 15 bases. DNA for the CDR3: TGCGCCAGCCCCCGGCAGGGCGCAAGCAATCAGCCCCAGCATTTT. The encoded protein is CASPRQGASNQPQHF.

This clonotype was seen many times. This chain connects TRBV9 to TRBJ2-3, with D perhaps TRBD2 (6 bases). Germline CDR1 and CDR2: SGDLS and YYNGEE. V gave up 5 bases and J gave up 1 base, with 14 bases separating them. The CDR3 sequence is 15 residues long. The CDR3 is CASSSRGSRTDTQYF. The DNA of the CDR3 is TGTGCCAGCAGTTCACGGGGGTCGCGCACAGATACGCAGTATTTT.

J is TRBJ2-2 and V is TRBV7-9; a possible D gene is TRBD2 (6 bases). CDR1 SEHNR and CDR2 FQNEAQ come from the germline V gene (reference sequence). The ends were cut back, 5 bases at V and 1 base at J, with 11 bases in the middle. The CDR3 spans 15 residues. This chain's CDR3 is CASSPLRGNTGELFF. CDR3 nucleotides: TGTGCCAGCAGCCCGTTGCGGGGGAACACCGGGGAGCTGTTTTTT.

This clonotype was counted only a few times. The chain has TRBV27 and TRBJ1-1, with D possibly being TRBD1 (6 bases). Per germline, CDR1 MNHEY and CDR2 SMNVEV (reference sequence). V gave up 3 bases and J gave up 3 bases, with 14 bases separating them. The CDR3 contains 15 residues. The CDR3 region has the DNA TGTGCCAGCAGTTTCGCACACAGGGTTTACACTGAAGCTTTCTTT. Translating it yields CASSFAHRVYTEAFF.

This clonotype occurred many times. The rearrangement joins TRBV7-9 to TRBJ1-1, with D hard to call. V was clipped by 3 bases and J by 2 bases, with 10 bases between them. CDR3 length: 14 amino acids. CDR1 and CDR2 from the germline V gene are SEHNR and FQNEAQ (reference sequence). CDR3 DNA sequence: TGTGCCAGCAGCTTCACAGATTACAACACTGAAGCTTTCTTT. The encoded protein is CASSFTDYNTEAFF.

This clonotype came up a few times. CDR3 in DNA: TGTGCCAGCAGCTTAGAGGGACAGGGGGCGGTCTATGGCTACACCTTC. Translated: CASSLEGQGAVYGYTF. The chain couples TRBV7-2 to TRBJ1-2; the match to TRBD1 covers 12 bases. The CDR3 has 16 amino acids. Losses at the gene ends were 1 base for V and 4 bases for J; bases not matched to a gene: 4. Germline loops: CDR1 SGHTA, CDR2 FQGNSA.

This clonotype came up a few times. The V gene is TRBV7-8, the J gene TRBJ2-7; the D is unclear. Germline-derived CDR1 and CDR2 are SGHVS and FQNEAQ. The CDR3 runs 15 residues. V was trimmed by 5 bases and J by 0 bases, leaving 14 bases between them. CDR3 sequence: CASSPLGILSYEQYV. The CDR3 bases are TGTGCCAGCAGCCCTTTAGGGATTCTCTCCTACGAGCAGTACGTC.

This clonotype has only a few counts. The rearrangement joins TRBV27 to TRBJ1-1; the match to TRBD1 covers 9 bases. The CDR3 has 10 residues. Trimming removed 10 bases from V and 8 bases from J; junction bases left unmatched: 2. Germline V gene lookup returns CDR1 MNHEY and CDR2 SMNVEV (reference sequence). In DNA form, the CDR3 reads TGTGCCACCGGGACAGGGGAAGCTTTCTTT. This encodes CATGTGEAFF.

This chain links TRBV20-1 with TRBJ2-7, with 9 bases lining up with TRBD1. J was trimmed by 4 bases and V by 0 bases; bases with no gene match: 4. The germline V gene encodes CDR1 DFQATT and CDR2 SNEGSKA (reference sequence). The CDR3 consists of 14 residues. The CDR3 sequence is CSARDRQGGYEQYV. As DNA, the CDR3 is TGCAGTGCTAGAGATCGACAGGGGGGATACGAGCAGTACGTC.

This clonotype was found a few times. As DNA, the CDR3 is TGTGCCAGCAGTTACGGCCCATCCGAAAAGTTCTTC. It yields the protein CASSYGPSEKFF. This sequence joins TRBV6-2 or TRBV6-3 and TRBJ2-1; no clear D. Trimming removed 2 bases at V and 14 bases at J, with 13 bases between. The CDR3 has 12 residues. The germline gives CDR1 MNHEY, CDR2 SVGEGT.

The V gene is TRBV6-1, the J gene TRBJ2-1, with TRBD1 matching 7 bases. V lost 1 base, J lost 7 bases, and 1 base stayed unmatched. The CDR3 runs 13 residues. The germline gives CDR1 MNHNS, CDR2 SASEGT. CDR3 bases: TGTGCCAGCAGTGAAGACAGGGGAAATGAGCAGTTCTTC. This encodes CASSEDRGNEQFF.

This chain joins TRBV12-3 or TRBV12-4 and TRBJ1-4; no reliable D call. Trimming stripped 4 bases from V and 8 bases from J, with 17 bases between. CDR3 length equals 15 residues. CDR3 amino acids: CASSSLDYMEEKLFF. For the CDR3, the DNA is TGTGCCAGCAGTTCTCTGGACTACATGGAGGAAAAACTGTTTTTT.

The chain uses TRBV7-9 and TRBJ2-7, with TRBD2 matching 14 bases. The J segment lost 4 bases and the V segment lost 5 bases, leaving 19 bases of the junction unmatched. The CDR3 is 20 residues long. CDR1 is SEHNR, CDR2 FQNEAQ, per germline (reference sequence). CDR3 bases: TGTGCCAGCAGCCGCGACCTAAACCGGCGGACTAGCGGGGGGAGGTACGAGCAGTACTTC. Protein product: CASSRDLNRRTSGGRYEQYF.

In this sample, this clonotype turned up a few times. The chain carries TRBV7-9 and TRBJ2-2; D call uncertain. The CDR3 consists of 14 residues. V shed 5 bases and J shed 8 bases, with 15 bases lying between them. Germline CDR1 and CDR2: SEHNR and FQNEAQ (reference sequence). The CDR3 loop is CASSPPRNLGELFF. The CDR3 DNA reads as TGTGCCAGCAGCCCCCCGAGGAATTTGGGGGAGCTGTTTTTT.

V usage is TRBV6-5 and J usage is TRBJ2-3; 8 bases are shared with TRBD1. The CDR3 has 14 residues. Trimming cost V 6 bases and J 7 bases; bases outside gene matches: 9. The germline gives CDR1 MNHEY, CDR2 SVGAGI. The CDR3 sequence: CASSPGTGVNTQYF. The CDR3 coding sequence is TGTGCCAGCAGCCCCGGGACAGGTGTTAATACGCAGTATTTT.

This clonotype was recorded many times. The chain couples TRBV7-9 to TRBJ2-3, with D perhaps matching TRBD1 or TRBD2 (5 bases each). The CDR3 has 11 residues. The V gene's germline CDR1 is SEHNR and CDR2 FQNEAQ (reference sequence). Deletions cut 6 bases from V and 5 bases from J, with 6 bases between. The CDR3 here is CASSGGDTQYF. DNA of the CDR3: TGTGCCAGCAGTGGGGGAGATACGCAGTATTTT. Looking up the rest from reference TRBV7-9 and TRBJ2-3 gives the full variable domain: DTGVSQNPRHKITKRGQNVTFRCDPISEHNRLYWYRQTLGQGPEFLTYFQNEAQLEKSRLLSDRFSAERPKGSFSTLEIQRTEQGDSAMYLCASSGGDTQYFGPGTRLTVL.